This paragraph covers one TCR beta chain sequence. The data were obtained in a study of sequential checkpoint blockade in melanoma. The treatment is: randomized to nivolumab then ipilimumab (arm A) or the reverse (arm B). From germline, CDR1 is MNHEY and CDR2 SMNVEV (reference sequence). V was cut by 0 bases and J by 4 bases, with 9 bases left in between. The CDR3 loop spans 14 amino acids. Assay: immunoSEQ multiplex PCR; the TCRdb copy retains only in-frame clones and omits some. The sample records 26,000 or so clones, around nine tenths being singletons. The sequencing here drew on CD8+ T cells sorted from blood (inferred from file names), taken from a patient given nivolumab and ipilimumab in sequence. This TCR came from a human donor with melanoma. This chain links TRBV27 with TRBJ1-2, with D possibly matching TRBD1 (6 bases). The CDR3 nucleotides are TGTGCCAGCAGTTTATCGGGGGCCCGCTATGGCTACACCTTC. It encodes CASSLSGARYGYTF.